The 5 T cell receptor beta chains in this list originate from one sample, sequenced in a study of immune evolution from preneoplasia to lung adenocarcinoma. Method: immunoSEQ multiplex PCR; TCRdb's copy keeps in-frame clones and lacks some. The data hold fewer than 6,000 clones, with roughly 86% observed a single time. Sequences were obtained from FFPE atypical adenomatous hyperplasia tissue from the lung. Stated subset: atypical adenomatous hyperplasia (AAH), lung preneoplasia. These receptors were taken from a person aged 65 to 79 with lung adenocarcinoma.

The V call is TRBV27, the J call TRBJ2-2, with D possibly being TRBD1 or TRBD2 (5 bases each). V shed 7 bases and J shed 3 bases, with 18 bases lying between them. The CDR3 is 16 residues long. Germline lookup yields CDR1 MNHEY and CDR2 SMNVEV (reference sequence). The CDR3 DNA sequence: TGTGCCAGCACTCAAGGGGCGGGTAGGGACACCGGGGAGCTGTTTTTT. Translating it yields CASTQGAGRDTGELFF.

The chain uses TRBV10-3 and TRBJ1-1, with 7 bases that match TRBD1. The CDR3 runs to 13 residues. Germline V CDR1 and CDR2: ENHRY, SYGVKD. Unmatched junction bases numbered 0, after V lost 4 bases and J lost 1 base. The CDR3, as DNA: TGTGCCATCAGTGGACAGGGGAACACTGAAGCTTTCTTT. Its translation: CAISGQGNTEAFF.

The rearrangement joins TRBV7-9 to TRBJ2-7; 7 nucleotides line up with TRBD2. Germline V gene sequence: CDR1 SEHNR, CDR2 FQNEAQ (reference sequence). This CDR3 contains 14 residues. With V trimmed by 4 bases and J by 5 bases, 8 bases remained unmatched. This CDR3 reads CASSWRRERDEQYF. In DNA form, the CDR3 reads TGTGCCAGCAGCTGGCGGCGGGAGAGGGACGAGCAGTACTTC.

The chain combines TRBV7-9 with TRBJ2-7; no definite D call. Germline V gene sequence: CDR1 SEHNR, CDR2 FQNEAQ (reference sequence). V was shortened by 6 bases and J by 12 bases, with 18 bases between the two germline ends. The CDR3 totals 12 residues. CDR3 loop: CASSFEPGILYF. The CDR3 nucleotides are TGTGCCAGCAGTTTTGAACCAGGAATCTTGTACTTC.

The rearrangement joins TRBV19 to TRBJ2-3, with 9 bases that match TRBD1. The V gene's germline CDR1 is LNHDA and CDR2 SQIVND (reference sequence). This CDR3 spans 15 amino acids. Trimming cost V 2 bases and J 5 bases; bases outside gene matches: 5. CDR3 coding DNA: TGTGCCAGTAGTATAAACAGGGGGCGCGGAGATACGCAGTATTTT. Its protein is CASSINRGRGDTQYF.